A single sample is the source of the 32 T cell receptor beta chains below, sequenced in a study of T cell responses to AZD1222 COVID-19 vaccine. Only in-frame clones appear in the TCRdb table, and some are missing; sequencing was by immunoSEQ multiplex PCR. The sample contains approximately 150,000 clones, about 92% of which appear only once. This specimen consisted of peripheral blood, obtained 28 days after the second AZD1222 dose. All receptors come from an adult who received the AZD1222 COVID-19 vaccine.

The CDR3, as DNA: TGTGCCAGCAGCCAAGGTGAGACGGCCTACAATGAGCAGTTCTTC. This translates into CASSQGETAYNEQFF. The chain combines TRBV3-1 (or the pseudogene TRBV3-2) with TRBJ2-1, with unresolved D. The germline V gene encodes CDR1 LGHDT and CDR2 YNNKEL (reference sequence). Between the trimmed V and J ends, which lost 1 base and 2 bases, there was a span of 9 bases. The CDR3 has 15 residues.

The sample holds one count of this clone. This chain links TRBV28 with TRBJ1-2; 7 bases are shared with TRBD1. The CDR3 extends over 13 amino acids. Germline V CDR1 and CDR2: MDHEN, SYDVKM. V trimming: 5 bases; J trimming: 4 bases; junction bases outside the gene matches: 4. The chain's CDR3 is CASSAYRGYGYTF. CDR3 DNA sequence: TGTGCCAGCAGTGCCTACAGGGGCTATGGCTACACCTTC.

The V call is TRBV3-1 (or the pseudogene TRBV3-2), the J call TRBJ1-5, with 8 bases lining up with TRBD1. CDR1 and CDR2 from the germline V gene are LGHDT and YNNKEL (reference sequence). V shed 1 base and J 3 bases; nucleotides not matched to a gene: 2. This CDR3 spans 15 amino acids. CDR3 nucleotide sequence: TGTGCCAGCAGCCAAGGGGGACAGGACAATCAGCCCCAGCATTTT. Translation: CASSQGGQDNQPQHF.

The CDR3 is CASSPGGNQPQHF. The CDR3 nucleotides are TGTGCCAGCAGTCCGGGAGGCAATCAGCCCCAGCATTTT. V is TRBV6-6 and J is TRBJ1-5, with D hard to call. The germline V gene has CDR1 MNHNY and CDR2 SVGAGI (reference sequence). The CDR3 contains 13 residues. V gave up 5 bases and J gave up 2 bases, with 7 bases separating them.

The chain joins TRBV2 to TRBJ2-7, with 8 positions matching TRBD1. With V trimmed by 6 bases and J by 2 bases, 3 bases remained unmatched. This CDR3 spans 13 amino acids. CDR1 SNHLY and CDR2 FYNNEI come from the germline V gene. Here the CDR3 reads CASRGTGTYEQYF. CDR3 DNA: TGTGCCAGCAGGGGGACAGGAACCTACGAGCAGTACTTC.

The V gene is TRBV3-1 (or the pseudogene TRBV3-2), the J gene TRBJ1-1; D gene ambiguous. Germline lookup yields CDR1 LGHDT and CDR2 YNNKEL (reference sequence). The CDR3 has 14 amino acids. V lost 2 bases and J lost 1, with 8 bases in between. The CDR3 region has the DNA TGTGCCAGCAGCCAACTGGGAGGGAACACTGAAGCTTTCTTT. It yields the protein CASSQLGGNTEAFF.

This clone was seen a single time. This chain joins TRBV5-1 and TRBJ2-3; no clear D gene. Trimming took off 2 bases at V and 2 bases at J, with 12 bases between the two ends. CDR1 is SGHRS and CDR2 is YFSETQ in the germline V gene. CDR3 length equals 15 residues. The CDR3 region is CASSFSGRHTDTQYF. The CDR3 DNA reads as TGCGCCAGCAGCTTTTCCGGCAGGCACACAGATACGCAGTATTTT.

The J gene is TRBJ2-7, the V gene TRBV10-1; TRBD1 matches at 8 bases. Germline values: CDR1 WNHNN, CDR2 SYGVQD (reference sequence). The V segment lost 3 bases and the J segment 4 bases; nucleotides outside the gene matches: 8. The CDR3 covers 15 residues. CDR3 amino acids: CASSDDRGQGYEQYF. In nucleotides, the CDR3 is TGCGCCAGCAGTGATGACAGGGGCCAAGGGTACGAGCAGTACTTC.

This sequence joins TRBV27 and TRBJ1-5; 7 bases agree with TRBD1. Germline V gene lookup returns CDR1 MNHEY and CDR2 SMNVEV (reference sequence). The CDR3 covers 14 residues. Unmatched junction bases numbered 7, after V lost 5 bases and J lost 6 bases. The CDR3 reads CASSLNRGAQPQHF. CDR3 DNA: TGTGCCAGCAGTCTAAACAGGGGTGCTCAGCCCCAGCATTTT.

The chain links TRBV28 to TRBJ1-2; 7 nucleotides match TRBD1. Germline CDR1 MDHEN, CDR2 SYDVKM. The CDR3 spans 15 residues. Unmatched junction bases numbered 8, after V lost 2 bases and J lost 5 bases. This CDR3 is CASSLNGRGKYGYTF. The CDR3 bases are TGTGCCAGCAGTTTAAATGGCAGGGGGAAGTATGGCTACACCTTC.

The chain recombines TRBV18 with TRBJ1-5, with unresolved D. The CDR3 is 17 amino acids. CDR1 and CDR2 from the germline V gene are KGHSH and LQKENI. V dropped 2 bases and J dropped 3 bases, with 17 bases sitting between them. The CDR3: CASSPIGPGDNNQPQHF. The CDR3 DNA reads TGTGCCAGCTCACCAATTGGACCAGGTGATAACAATCAGCCCCAGCATTTT.

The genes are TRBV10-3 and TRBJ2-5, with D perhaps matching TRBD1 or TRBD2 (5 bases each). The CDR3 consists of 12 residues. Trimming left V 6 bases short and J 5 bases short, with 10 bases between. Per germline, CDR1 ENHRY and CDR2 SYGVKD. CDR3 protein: CAIRGDGETQYF. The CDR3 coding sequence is TGTGCCATCAGGGGGGACGGCGAGACCCAGTACTTC.

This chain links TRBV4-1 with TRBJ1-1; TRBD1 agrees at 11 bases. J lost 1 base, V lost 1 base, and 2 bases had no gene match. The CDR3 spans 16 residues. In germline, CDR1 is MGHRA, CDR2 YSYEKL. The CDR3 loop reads CASSQGGQGANTEAFF. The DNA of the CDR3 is TGCGCCAGCAGCCAAGGCGGACAGGGGGCGAACACTGAAGCTTTCTTT.

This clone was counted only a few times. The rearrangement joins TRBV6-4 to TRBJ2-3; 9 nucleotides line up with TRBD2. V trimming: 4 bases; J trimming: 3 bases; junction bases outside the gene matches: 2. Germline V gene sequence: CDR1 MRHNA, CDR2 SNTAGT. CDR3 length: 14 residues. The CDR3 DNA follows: TGTGCCAGCAGTGGCGGGGGGGCTACAGATACGCAGTATTTT. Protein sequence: CASSGGGATDTQYF.

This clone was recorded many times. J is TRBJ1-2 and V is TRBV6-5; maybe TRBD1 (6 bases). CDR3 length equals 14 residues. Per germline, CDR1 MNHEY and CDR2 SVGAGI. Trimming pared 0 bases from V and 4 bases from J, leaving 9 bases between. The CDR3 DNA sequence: TGTGCCAGCAGTTACTCGTACAGGGCCTATGGCTACACCTTC. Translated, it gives CASSYSYRAYGYTF.

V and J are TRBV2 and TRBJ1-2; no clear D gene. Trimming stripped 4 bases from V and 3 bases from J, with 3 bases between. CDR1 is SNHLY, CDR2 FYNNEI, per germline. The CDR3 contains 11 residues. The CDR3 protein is CASSGHYGYTF. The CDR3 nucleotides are TGTGCCAGCAGTGGACACTATGGCTACACCTTC.

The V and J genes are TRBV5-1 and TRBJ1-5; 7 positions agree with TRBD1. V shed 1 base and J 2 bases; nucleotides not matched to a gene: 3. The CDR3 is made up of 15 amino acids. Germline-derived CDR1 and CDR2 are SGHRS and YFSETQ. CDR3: CASSLHTGGNQPQHF. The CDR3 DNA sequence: TGCGCCAGCAGCTTGCATACAGGGGGCAATCAGCCCCAGCATTTT.

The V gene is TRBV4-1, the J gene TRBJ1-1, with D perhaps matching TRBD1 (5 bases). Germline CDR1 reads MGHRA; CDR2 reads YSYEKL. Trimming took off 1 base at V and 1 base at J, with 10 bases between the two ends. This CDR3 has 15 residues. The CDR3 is CASSQGGLGNTEAFF. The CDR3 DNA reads TGCGCCAGCAGCCAAGGGGGCTTGGGGAACACTGAAGCTTTCTTT.

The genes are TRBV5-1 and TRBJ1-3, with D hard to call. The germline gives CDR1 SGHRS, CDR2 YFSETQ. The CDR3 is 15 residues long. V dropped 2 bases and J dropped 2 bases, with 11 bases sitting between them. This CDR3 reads CASSFSGGPGNTIYF. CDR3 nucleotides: TGCGCCAGCAGCTTTTCAGGCGGGCCTGGAAACACCATATATTTT.

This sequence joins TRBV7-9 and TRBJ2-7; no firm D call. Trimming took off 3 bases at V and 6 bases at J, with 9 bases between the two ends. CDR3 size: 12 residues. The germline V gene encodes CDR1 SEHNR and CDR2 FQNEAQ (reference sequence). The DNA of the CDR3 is TGTGCCAGCAGCTTCTTCCTATTCGAGCAGTACTTC. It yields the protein CASSFFLFEQYF.

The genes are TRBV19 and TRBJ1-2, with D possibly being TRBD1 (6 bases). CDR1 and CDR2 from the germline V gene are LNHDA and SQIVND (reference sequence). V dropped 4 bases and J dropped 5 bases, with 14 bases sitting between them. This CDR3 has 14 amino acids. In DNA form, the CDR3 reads TGTGCCAGTAGTAACAGGGATCGCCTATATGGCTACACCTTC. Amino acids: CASSNRDRLYGYTF. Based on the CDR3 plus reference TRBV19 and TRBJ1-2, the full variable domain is DGGITQSPKYLFRKEGQNVTLSCEQNLNHDAMYWYRQDPGQGLRLIYYSQIVNDFQKGDIAEGYSVSREKKESFPLTVTSAQKNPTAFYLCASSNRDRLYGYTFGSGTRLTVV.

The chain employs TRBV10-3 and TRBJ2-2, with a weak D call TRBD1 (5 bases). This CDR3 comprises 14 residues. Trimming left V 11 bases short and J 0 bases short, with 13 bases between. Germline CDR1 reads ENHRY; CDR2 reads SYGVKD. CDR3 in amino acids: CAHGEQANTGELFF. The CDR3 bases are TGTGCCCATGGGGAACAGGCGAACACCGGGGAGCTGTTTTTT.

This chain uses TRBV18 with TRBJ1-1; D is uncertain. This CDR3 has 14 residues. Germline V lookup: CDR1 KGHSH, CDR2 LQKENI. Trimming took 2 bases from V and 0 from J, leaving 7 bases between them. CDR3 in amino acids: CASSPEVMNTEAFF. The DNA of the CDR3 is TGTGCCAGCTCACCAGAAGTTATGAACACTGAAGCTTTCTTT. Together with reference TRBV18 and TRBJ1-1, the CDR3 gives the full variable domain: NAGVMQNPRHLVRRRGQEARLRCSPMKGHSHVYWYRQLPEEGLKFMVYLQKENIIDESGMPKERFSAEFPKEGPSILRIQQVVRGDSAAYFCASSPEVMNTEAFFGQGTRLTVV.

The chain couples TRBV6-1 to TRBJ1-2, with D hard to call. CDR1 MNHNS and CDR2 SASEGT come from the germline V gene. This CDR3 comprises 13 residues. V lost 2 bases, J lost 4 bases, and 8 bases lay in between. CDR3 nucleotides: TGTGCCAGCAGTGAATGGTCCATCTATGGCTACACCTTC. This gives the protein CASSEWSIYGYTF.

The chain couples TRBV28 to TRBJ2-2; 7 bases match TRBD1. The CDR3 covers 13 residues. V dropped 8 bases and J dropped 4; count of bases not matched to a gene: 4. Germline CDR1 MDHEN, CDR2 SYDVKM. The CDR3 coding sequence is TGTGCCAGCCTTCGACAGGGCACCGGGGAGCTGTTTTTT. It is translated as CASLRQGTGELFF.

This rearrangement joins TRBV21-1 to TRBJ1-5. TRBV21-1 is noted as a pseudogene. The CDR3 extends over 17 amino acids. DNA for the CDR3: TGTGCCAGCAGCAGACGAGTCCGGGACGGGGGAAGCCAGCCCCAGCATTTT. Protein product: CASSRRVRDGGSQPQHF.

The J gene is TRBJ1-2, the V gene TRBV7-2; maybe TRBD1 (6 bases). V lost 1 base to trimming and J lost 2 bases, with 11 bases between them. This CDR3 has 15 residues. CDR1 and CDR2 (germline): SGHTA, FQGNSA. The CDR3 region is CASSLGAGTNYGYTF. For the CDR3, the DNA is TGTGCCAGCAGCTTAGGGGCAGGGACAAACTATGGCTACACCTTC.

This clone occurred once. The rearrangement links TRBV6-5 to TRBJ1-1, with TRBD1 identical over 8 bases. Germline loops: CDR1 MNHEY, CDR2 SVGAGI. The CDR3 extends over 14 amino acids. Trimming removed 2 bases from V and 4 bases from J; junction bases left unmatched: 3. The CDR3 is CASSYLTGGTEAFF. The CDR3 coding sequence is TGTGCCAGCAGTTACCTTACAGGGGGCACTGAAGCTTTCTTT.

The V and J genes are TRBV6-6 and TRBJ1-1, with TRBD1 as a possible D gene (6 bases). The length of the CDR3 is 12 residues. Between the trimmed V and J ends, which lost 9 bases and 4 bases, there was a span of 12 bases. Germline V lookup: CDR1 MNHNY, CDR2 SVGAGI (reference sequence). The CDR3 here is CASSGARTEAFF. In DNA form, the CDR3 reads TGTGCCAGTTCAGGGGCCCGCACTGAAGCTTTCTTT.

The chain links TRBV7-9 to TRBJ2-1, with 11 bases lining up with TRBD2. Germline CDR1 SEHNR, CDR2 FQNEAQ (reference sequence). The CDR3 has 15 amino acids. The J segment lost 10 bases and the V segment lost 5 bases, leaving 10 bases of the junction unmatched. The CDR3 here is CASSPGTSGSKEQFF. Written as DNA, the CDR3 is TGTGCCAGCAGCCCCGGGACTAGCGGCTCAAAAGAGCAGTTCTTC.

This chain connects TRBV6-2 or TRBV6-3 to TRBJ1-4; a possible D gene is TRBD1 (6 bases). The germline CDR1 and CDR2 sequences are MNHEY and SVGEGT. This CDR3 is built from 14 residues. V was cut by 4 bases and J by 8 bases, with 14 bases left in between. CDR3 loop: CASSSGEEEEKLFF. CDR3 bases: TGTGCCAGCAGTTCAGGGGAGGAGGAAGAAAAACTGTTTTTT.

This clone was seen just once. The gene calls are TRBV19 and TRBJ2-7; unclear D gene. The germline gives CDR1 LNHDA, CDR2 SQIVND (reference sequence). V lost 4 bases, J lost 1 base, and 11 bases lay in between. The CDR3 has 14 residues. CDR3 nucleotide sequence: TGTGCCAGTAGTAAAAAGGGCCCTTCCTACGAGCAGTACTTC. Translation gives CASSKKGPSYEQYF.